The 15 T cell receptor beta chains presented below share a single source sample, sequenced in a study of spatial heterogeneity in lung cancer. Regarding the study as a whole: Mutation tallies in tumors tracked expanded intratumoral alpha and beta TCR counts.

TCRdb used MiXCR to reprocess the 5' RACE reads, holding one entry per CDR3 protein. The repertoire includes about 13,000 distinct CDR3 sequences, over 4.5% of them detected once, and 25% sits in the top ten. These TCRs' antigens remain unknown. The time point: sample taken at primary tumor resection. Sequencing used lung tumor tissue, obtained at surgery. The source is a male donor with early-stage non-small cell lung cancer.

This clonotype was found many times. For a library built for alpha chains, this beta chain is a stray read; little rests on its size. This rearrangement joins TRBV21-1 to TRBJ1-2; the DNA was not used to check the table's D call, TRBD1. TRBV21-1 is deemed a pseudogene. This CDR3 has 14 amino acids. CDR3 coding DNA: TGTGCCAGCAGCAAAGAGGGCAGGGGGAACGGCTACACCTTC. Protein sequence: CASSKEGRGNGYTF.

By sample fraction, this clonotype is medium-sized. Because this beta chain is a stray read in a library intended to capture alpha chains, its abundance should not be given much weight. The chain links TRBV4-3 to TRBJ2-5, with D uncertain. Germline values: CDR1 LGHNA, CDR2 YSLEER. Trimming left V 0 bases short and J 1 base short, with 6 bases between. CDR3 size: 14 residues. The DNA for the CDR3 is TGCGCCAGCAGCCAAGAGCTAGGCCAAGAGACCCAGTACTTC. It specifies CASSQELGQETQYF.

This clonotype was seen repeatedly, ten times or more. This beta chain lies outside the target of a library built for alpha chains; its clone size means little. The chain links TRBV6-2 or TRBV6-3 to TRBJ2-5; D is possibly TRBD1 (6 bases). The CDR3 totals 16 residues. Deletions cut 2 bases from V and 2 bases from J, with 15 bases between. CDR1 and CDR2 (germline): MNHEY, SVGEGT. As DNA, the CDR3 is TGTGCCAGCAGTTACACCAGGGGTGGACTTCAAGAGACCCAGTACTTC. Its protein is CASSYTRGGLQETQYF.

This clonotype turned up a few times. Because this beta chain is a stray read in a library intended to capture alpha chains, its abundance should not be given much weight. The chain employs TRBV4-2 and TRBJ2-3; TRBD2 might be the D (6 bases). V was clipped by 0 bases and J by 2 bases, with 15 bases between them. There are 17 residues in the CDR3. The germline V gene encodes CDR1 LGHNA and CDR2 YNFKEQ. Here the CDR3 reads CASSQDVDGGVTDTQYF. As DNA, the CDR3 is TGTGCCAGCAGCCAAGACGTCGACGGCGGGGTCACAGATACGCAGTATTTT.

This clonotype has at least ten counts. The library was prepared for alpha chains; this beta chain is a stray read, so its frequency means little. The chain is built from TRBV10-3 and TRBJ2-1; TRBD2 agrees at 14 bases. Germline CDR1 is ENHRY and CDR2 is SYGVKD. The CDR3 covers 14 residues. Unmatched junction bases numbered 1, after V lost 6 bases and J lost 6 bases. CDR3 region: CAIRGTSGGNEQFF. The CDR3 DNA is TGTGCCATCAGGGGGACTAGCGGGGGCAATGAGCAGTTCTTC.

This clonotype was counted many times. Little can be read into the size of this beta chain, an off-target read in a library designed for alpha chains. The CDR3 loop reads CASRPGPWYEQFF. The CDR3 DNA reads as TGTGCCAGCAGACCGGGCCCCTGGTATGAGCAGTTCTTC. The chain recombines TRBV2 with TRBJ2-1; no clear D. V was cut by 6 bases and J by 8 bases, with 14 bases left in between. The CDR3 loop spans 13 amino acids. The germline V gene encodes CDR1 SNHLY and CDR2 FYNNEI.

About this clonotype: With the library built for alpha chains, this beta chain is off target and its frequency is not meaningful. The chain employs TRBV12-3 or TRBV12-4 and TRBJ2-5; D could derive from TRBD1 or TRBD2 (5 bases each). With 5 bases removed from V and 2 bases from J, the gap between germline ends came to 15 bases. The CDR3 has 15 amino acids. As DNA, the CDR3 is TGTGCCAGCAGTAGAGGGACCAGCGAACAAGAGACCCAGTACTTC. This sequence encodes CASSRGTSEQETQYF.

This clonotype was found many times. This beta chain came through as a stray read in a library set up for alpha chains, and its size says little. CDR3 residues: CASSLTAIQYF. Here the CDR3 DNA reads TGTGCCAGCAGTTTAACCGCTATTCAGTACTTC. The chain joins TRBV28 to TRBJ2-4; D gene ambiguous. V dropped 2 bases and J dropped 10 bases, with 6 bases sitting between them. CDR3 length equals 11 residues. Germline assignment: CDR1 MDHEN and CDR2 SYDVKM.

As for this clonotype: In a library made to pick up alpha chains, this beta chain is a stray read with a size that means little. CDR3 protein: CASSVGLNTEAFF. The CDR3 region has the DNA TGTGCCAGCAGTGTGGGGTTGAACACTGAAGCTTTCTTT. The chain has TRBV2 and TRBJ1-1; D uncertain. The V end lost 4 bases, the J end lost 0 bases, and 6 bases lay between the germline ends. The CDR3 length is 13 residues. The germline V gene has CDR1 SNHLY and CDR2 FYNNEI.

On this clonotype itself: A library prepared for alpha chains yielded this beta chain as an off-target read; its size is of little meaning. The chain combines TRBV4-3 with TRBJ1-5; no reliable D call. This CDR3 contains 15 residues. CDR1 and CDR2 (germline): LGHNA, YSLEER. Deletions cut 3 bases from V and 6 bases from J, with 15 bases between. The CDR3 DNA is TGCGCCAGCAGCCAGGGGAGCCAATTAGGTCAGCCCCAGCATTTT. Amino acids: CASSQGSQLGQPQHF.

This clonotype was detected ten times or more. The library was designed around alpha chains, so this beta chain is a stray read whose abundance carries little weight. The CDR3 DNA sequence: TGCGCCAGCAGCTTGAACAGGGAGACTTTCTTT. Residues: CASSLNRETFF. The chain employs TRBV5-1 and TRBJ1-1, with a possible D match to TRBD1 (6 bases). Germline assignment: CDR1 SGHRS and CDR2 YFSETQ. Trimming took off 1 base at V and 12 bases at J, with 10 bases between the two ends. CDR3 length: 11 amino acids. The complete variable domain, with remaining parts taken from reference TRBV5-1 and TRBJ1-1, reads KAGVTQTPRYLIKTRGQQVTLSCSPISGHRSVSWYQQTPGQGLQFLFEYFSETQRNKGNFPGRFSGRQFSNSRSEMNVSTLELGDSALYLCASSLNRETFFGQGTRLTVV.

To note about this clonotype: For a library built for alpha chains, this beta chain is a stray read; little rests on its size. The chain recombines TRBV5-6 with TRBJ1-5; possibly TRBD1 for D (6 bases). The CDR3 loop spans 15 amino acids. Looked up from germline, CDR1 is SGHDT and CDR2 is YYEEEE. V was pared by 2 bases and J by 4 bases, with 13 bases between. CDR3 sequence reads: CASSLRGTWNQPQHF. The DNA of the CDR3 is TGTGCCAGCAGCTTAAGAGGGACATGGAATCAGCCCCAGCATTTT.

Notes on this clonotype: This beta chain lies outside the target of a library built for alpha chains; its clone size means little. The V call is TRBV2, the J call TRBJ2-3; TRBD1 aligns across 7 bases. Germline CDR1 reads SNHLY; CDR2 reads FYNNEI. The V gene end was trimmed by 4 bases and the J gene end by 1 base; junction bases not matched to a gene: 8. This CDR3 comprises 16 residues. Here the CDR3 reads CASSGPTGRGTDTQYF. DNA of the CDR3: TGTGCCAGCAGTGGCCCGACAGGGCGCGGCACAGATACGCAGTATTTT.

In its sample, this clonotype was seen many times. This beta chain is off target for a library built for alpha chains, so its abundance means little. The CDR3: CASSLGPDRAGDTQYF. The CDR3 DNA sequence: TGTGCCAGCAGCTTAGGCCCGGACAGGGCGGGAGATACGCAGTATTTT. This chain joins TRBV7-2 and TRBJ2-3; 8 nucleotides match TRBD1. The V and J ends lost 1 base and 5 bases, in that order; junction bases with no gene match: 8. CDR1 SGHTA and CDR2 FQGNSA come from the germline V gene. The CDR3 sequence is 16 residues long.

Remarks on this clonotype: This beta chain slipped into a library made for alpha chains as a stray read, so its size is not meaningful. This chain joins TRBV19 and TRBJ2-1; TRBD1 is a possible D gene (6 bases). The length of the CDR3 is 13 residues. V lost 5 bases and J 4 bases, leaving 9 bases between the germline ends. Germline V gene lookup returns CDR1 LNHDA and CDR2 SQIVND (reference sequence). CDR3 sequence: CASSARGYNEQFF. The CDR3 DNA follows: TGTGCCAGTAGTGCCAGGGGTTACAATGAGCAGTTCTTC.